This entry lists 9 T cell receptor beta chains sequenced from one sample in a study of cytomegalovirus exposure and HLA in healthy donors. PCR primers comprised 60 Vbeta and 13 Jbeta primers. Some clones are missing from TCRdb's copy, which holds only in-frame ones; the method was immunoSEQ multiplex PCR. The profile shows some 100,000 clones, about four fifths of them singletons. Material for sequencing was PBMCs. The receptors here all came from a woman in her 40s in good health and CMV-seronegative.

The J gene is TRBJ1-1, the V gene TRBV6-5; possibly TRBD1 for D (5 bases). Germline V gives CDR1 MNHEY, CDR2 SVGAGI. Trimming cost V 2 bases and J 4 bases, with 11 bases left between them. The CDR3 extends over 14 amino acids. CDR3 bases: TGTGCCAGCAGTTACCGGGGGGGGGTCACTGAAGCTTTCTTT. As protein: CASSYRGGVTEAFF.

This chain joins TRBV11-2 and TRBJ2-5, with D possibly being TRBD1 (5 bases). Germline V lookup: CDR1 SGHAT, CDR2 FQNNGV. The CDR3 runs to 16 residues. V was shortened by 2 bases and J by 1 base, with 14 bases between the two germline ends. The CDR3 is CASSLRGTIIQETQYF. DNA of the CDR3: TGTGCCAGCAGCTTAAGGGGTACGATTATCCAAGAGACCCAGTACTTC. The complete variable domain, with remaining parts taken from reference TRBV11-2 and TRBJ2-5, reads EAGVAQSPRYKIIEKRQSVAFWCNPISGHATLYWYQQILGQGPKLLIQFQNNGVVDDSQLPKDRFSAERLKGVDSTLKIQPAKLEDSAVYLCASSLRGTIIQETQYFGPGTRLLVL.

The chain links TRBV6-5 to TRBJ2-7; 9 bases line up with TRBD2. CDR1 and CDR2 (germline): MNHEY, SVGAGI. The V and J ends lost 0 bases and 3 bases, in that order; junction bases with no gene match: 6. This CDR3 region has 16 residues. The CDR3 DNA sequence: TGTGCCAGCAGTTACTCGTTTTCTAGCGGGATCTACGAGCAGTACTTC. Translated, it gives CASSYSFSSGIYEQYF.

The V and J genes are TRBV6-6 and TRBJ2-1; TRBD2 might be the D (5 bases). The CDR3 totals 13 residues. The V gene lost 2 bases and the J gene lost 8 bases, with 10 bases spanning the gap. The V gene's germline CDR1 is MNHNY and CDR2 SVGAGI (reference sequence). CDR3: CASSYQAADEQFF. As DNA, the CDR3 is TGTGCCAGCAGTTACCAAGCGGCCGATGAGCAGTTCTTC.

The chain is built from TRBV25-1 and TRBJ2-5; 7 positions agree with TRBD1. The germline V gene encodes CDR1 MGHDK and CDR2 SYGVNS. The CDR3 covers 16 residues. J gave up 2 bases and V 3 bases, and 9 bases lay outside the gene matches. The CDR3 loop reads CASSEDRLGLQETQYF. The CDR3 region has the DNA TGTGCCAGCAGTGAGGACAGGCTTGGGTTACAAGAGACCCAGTACTTC.

The gene calls are TRBV7-8 and TRBJ1-1; D may be TRBD1 (6 bases). V shed 0 bases and J shed 4 bases, with 12 bases lying between them. Looked up from germline, CDR1 is SGHVS and CDR2 is FQNEAQ. This CDR3 spans 15 amino acids. The chain's CDR3 is CASSLAGGVGTEAFF. The CDR3 DNA reads as TGTGCCAGCAGCTTAGCAGGGGGGGTGGGCACTGAAGCTTTCTTT.

The V and J genes are TRBV7-3 and TRBJ2-3; D uncertain. Germline CDR1 and CDR2: SGHTA and FQGTGA. The CDR3 consists of 14 residues. Trimming cost V 1 base and J 2 bases, with 7 bases left between them. The CDR3 region has the DNA TGTGCCAGCAGCTTAATGCACAACACAGATACGCAGTATTTT. This encodes CASSLMHNTDTQYF.

The V gene is TRBV5-4, the J gene TRBJ1-2, with 7 bases fitting TRBD1. J gave up 2 bases and V 4 bases, and 8 bases lay outside the gene matches. This CDR3 spans 15 amino acids. CDR1 SGHNT and CDR2 YYREEE come from the germline V gene (reference sequence). The CDR3 loop is CASSADRILNYGYTF. The CDR3 DNA reads TGTGCCAGCAGCGCGGACAGGATTCTAAACTATGGCTACACCTTC.

The chain recombines TRBV7-9 with TRBJ2-5, with a tentative D call TRBD1 (6 bases). This CDR3 region has 15 residues. Trimming removed 2 bases from V and 5 bases from J, with 15 bases in between. The germline V gene encodes CDR1 SEHNR and CDR2 FQNEAQ (reference sequence). The CDR3, as DNA: TGTGCCAGCAGCTTAACAAAACAGGGTTGGGAGACCCAGTACTTC. Translating it yields CASSLTKQGWETQYF.